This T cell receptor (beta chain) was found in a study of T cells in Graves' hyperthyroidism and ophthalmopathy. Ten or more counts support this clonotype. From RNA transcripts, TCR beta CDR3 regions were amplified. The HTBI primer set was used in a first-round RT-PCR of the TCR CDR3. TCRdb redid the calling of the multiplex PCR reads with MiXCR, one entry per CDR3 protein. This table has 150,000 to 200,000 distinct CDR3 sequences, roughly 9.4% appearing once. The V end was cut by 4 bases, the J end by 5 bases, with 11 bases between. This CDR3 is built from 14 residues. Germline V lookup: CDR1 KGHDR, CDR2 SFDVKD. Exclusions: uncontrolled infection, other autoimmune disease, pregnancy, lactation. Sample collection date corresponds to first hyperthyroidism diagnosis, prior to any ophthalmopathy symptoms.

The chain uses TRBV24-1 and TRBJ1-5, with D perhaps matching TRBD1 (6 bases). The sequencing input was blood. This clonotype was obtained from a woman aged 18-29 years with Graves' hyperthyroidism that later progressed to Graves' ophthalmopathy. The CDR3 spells CATSDPGHHQPQHF. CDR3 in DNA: TGTGCCACCAGTGACCCGGGACACCATCAGCCCCAGCATTTT.